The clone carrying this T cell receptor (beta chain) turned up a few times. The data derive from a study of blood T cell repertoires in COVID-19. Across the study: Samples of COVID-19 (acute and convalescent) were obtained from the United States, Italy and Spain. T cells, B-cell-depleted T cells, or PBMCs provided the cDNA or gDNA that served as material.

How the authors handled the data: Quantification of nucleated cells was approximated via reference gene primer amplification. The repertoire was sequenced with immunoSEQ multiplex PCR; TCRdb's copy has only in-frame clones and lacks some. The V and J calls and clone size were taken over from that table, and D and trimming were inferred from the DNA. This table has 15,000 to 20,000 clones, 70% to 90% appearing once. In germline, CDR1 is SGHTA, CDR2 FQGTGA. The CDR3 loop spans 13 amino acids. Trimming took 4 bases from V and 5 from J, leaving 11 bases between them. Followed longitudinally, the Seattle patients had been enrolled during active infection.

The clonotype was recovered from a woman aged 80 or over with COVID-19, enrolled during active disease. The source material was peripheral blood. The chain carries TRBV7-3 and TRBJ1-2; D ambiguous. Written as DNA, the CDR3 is TGTGCCAGCAGCTCGGGGATTGGGTATGGCTACACCTTC. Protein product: CASSSGIGYGYTF.